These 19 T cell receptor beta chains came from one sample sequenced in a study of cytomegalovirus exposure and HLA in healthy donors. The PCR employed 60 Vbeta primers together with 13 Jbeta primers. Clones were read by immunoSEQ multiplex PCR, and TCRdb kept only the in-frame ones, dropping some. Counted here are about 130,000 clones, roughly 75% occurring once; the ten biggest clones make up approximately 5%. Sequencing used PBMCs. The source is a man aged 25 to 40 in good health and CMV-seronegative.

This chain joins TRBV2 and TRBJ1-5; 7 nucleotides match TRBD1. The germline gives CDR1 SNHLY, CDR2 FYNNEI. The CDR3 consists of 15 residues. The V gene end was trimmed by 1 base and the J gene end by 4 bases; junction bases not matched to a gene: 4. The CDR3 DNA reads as TGTGCCAGCAGTGAAGGACAGGGTTCAAATCAGCCCCAGCATTTT. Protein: CASSEGQGSNQPQHF.

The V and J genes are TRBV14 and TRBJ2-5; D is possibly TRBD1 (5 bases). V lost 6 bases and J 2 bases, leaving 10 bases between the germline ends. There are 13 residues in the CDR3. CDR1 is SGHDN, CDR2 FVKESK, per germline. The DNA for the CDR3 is TGTGCCAGCAGGAGGACAAGACAAGAGACCCAGTACTTC. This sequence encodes CASRRTRQETQYF.

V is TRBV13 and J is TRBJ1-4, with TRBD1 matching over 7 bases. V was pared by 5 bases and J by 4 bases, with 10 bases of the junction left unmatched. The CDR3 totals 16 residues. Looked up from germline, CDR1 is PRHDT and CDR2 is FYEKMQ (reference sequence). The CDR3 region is CASSRRTGRFNEKLFF. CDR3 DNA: TGTGCCAGCAGCAGGAGGACAGGACGGTTTAATGAAAAACTGTTTTTT.

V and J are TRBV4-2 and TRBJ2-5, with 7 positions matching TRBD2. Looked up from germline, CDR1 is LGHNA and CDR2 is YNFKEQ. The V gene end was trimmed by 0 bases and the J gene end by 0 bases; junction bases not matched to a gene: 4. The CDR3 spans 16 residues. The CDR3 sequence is CASSQELALYQETQYF. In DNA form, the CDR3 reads TGTGCCAGCAGCCAAGAACTAGCGCTATACCAAGAGACCCAGTACTTC.

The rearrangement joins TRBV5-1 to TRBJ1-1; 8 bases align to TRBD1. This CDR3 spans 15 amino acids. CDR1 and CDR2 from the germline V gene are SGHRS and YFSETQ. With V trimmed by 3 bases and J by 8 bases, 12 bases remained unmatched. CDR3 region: CASSSRTGSWAEAFF. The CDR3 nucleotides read TGCGCCAGCAGCTCTCGGACAGGGAGTTGGGCGGAAGCTTTCTTT.

CDR3 residues: CASSLFRTGLNTEAFF. CDR3 in DNA: TGTGCCAGCAGCCTGTTCCGGACAGGACTGAACACTGAAGCTTTCTTT. This chain connects TRBV5-6 to TRBJ1-1; 7 nucleotides line up with TRBD1. The CDR3 totals 16 residues. Per the germline V gene, CDR1 is SGHDT and CDR2 is YYEEEE. V was pared by 4 bases and J by 0 bases, with 9 bases of the junction left unmatched.

CDR3 sequence (DNA): TGTGCCATCCAACGGAAGGGCAGCGGCACTGAAGCTTTCTTT. It encodes CAIQRKGSGTEAFF. The rearrangement joins TRBV2 to TRBJ1-1; D uncertain. V was pared by 10 bases and J by 4 bases, with 19 bases between. Looked up from germline, CDR1 is SNHLY and CDR2 is FYNNEI. The length of the CDR3 is 14 residues.

The CDR3 region is CSVRGEEKLFF. The CDR3 region has the DNA TGCAGCGTCAGGGGTGAGGAAAAACTGTTTTTT. This chain connects TRBV29-1 to TRBJ1-4; possible D gene TRBD1, 6 bases. CDR3 length equals 11 residues. The germline V gene encodes CDR1 SQVTM and CDR2 ANQGSEA. V dropped 6 bases and J dropped 8 bases, with 10 bases sitting between them.

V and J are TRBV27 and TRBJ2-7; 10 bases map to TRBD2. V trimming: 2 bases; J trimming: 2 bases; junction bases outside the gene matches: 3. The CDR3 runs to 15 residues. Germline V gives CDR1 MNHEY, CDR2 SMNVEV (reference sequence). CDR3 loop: CASSLGTSDPYEQYF. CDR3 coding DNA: TGTGCCAGCAGTTTAGGGACTAGCGACCCCTACGAGCAGTACTTC.

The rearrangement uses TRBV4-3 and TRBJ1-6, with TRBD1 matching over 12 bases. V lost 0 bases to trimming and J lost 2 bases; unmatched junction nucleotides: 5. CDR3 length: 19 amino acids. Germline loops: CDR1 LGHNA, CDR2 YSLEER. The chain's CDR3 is CASSQEVGTGGTYNSPLHF. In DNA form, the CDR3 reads TGCGCCAGCAGCCAAGAAGTCGGGACAGGGGGCACCTATAATTCACCCCTCCACTTT.

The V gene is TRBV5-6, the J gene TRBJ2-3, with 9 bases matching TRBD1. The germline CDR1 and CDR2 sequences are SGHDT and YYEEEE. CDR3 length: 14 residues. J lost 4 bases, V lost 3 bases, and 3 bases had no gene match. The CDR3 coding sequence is TGTGCCAGCAGCTCGTGGACAGGGGCAGATACGCAGTATTTT. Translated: CASSSWTGADTQYF.

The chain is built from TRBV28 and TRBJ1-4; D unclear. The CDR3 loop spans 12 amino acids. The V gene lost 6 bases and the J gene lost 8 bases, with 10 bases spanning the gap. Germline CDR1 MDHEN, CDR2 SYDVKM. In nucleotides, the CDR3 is TGTGCCAGCAGGGATTTGAGGGAAAAACTGTTTTTT. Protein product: CASRDLREKLFF.

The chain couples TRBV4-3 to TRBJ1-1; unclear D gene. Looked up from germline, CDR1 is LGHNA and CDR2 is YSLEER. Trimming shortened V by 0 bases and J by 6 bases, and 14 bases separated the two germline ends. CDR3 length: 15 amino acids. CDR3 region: CASSQDLLRVAEAFF. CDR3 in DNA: TGCGCCAGCAGCCAAGATCTGTTGAGGGTCGCTGAAGCTTTCTTT.

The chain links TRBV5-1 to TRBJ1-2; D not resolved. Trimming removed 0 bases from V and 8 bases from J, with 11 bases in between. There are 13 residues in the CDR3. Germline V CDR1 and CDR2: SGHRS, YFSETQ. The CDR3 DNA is TGCGCCAGCAGCTTGGCCCCAGGTTACGGCTACACCTTC. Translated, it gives CASSLAPGYGYTF.

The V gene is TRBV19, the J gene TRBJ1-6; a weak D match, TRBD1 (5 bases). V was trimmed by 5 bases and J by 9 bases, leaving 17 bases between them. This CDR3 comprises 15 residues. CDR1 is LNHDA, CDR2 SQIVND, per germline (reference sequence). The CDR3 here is CASSASGGGSSPLHF. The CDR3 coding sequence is TGTGCCAGTAGTGCCTCGGGCGGGGGAAGTTCACCCCTCCACTTT.

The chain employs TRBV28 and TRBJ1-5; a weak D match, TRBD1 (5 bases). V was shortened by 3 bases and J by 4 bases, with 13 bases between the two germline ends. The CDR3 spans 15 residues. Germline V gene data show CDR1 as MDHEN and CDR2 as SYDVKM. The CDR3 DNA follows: TGTGCCAGCAGTTTCAGGTCAGGGATAAATCAGCCCCAGCATTTT. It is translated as CASSFRSGINQPQHF.

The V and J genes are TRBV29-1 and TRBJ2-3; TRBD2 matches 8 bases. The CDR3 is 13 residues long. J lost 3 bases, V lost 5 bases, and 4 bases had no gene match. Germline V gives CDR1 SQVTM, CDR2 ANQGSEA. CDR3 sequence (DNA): TGCAGCGTTAGCGGGGGTTCAACAGATACGCAGTATTTT. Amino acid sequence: CSVSGGSTDTQYF.

CDR3 bases: TGTGCCAGCAGCTTAGTGAACAGGCCGAGCTCCTACAATGAGCAGTTCTTC. This encodes CASSLVNRPSSYNEQFF. The chain couples TRBV7-8 to TRBJ2-1; possible D gene TRBD1, 5 bases. The CDR3 covers 17 residues. Between the trimmed V and J ends, which lost 1 base and 0 bases, there was a span of 13 bases. Germline V gene lookup returns CDR1 SGHVS and CDR2 FQNEAQ.

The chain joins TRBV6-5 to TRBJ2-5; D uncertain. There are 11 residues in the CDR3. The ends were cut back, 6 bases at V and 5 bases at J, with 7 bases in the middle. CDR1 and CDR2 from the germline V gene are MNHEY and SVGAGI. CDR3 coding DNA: TGTGCCAGCAGCCCCGGGGAGACCCAGTACTTC. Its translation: CASSPGETQYF.